This entry describes one T cell receptor beta chain. Sequenced by immunoSEQ multiplex PCR; TCRdb stores in-frame clones only, minus some. The table includes 60,000 to 85,000 clones, about nine tenths detected once. This CDR3 contains 11 residues. Germline values: CDR1 DFQATT, CDR2 SNEGSKA (reference sequence). Trimming took 0 bases from V and 4 from J, leaving 3 bases between them. This specimen belongs to a study of OX40 agonist ivuxolimab in advanced cancers. Specimen: CD4+ or CD8+ T cells sorted from blood, collected in a trial of the OX40 agonist ivuxolimab. The sequence was obtained from an adult with an advanced solid tumor such as melanoma, head and neck, liver or kidney cancer. The rearrangement links TRBV20-1 to TRBJ2-5; D not certain. CDR3 DNA: TGCAGTGCTAGAGACACAGAGACCCAGTACTTC. Translated: CSARDTETQYF.